These 5 T cell receptor beta chains came from one sample sequenced in a study of shared clonotypes between healthy human individuals. Sequenced by immunoSEQ multiplex PCR; TCRdb stores in-frame clones only, minus some. The sample has millions of clones, 85% to 95% seen once. Sequencing input: naive CD4+ T cells sorted from blood. Subset in this sample: CD45RA+ positively selected. These receptors all stem from a man between 18 and 29 years old in good health.

The CDR3 DNA follows: TGTGCCAGCACCCTCCTTCGCCCTTCCTCTGGAAACACCATATATTTT. The encoded protein is CASTLLRPSSGNTIYF. The chain has TRBV7-9 and TRBJ1-3; unclear D gene. This CDR3 has 16 amino acids. Germline V CDR1 and CDR2: SEHNR, FQNEAQ (reference sequence). V lost 7 bases to trimming and J lost 0 bases, with 16 bases between them.

The chain employs TRBV7-9 and TRBJ2-2, with D perhaps TRBD1 or TRBD2 (5 bases each). V shed 1 base and J shed 8 bases, with 14 bases lying between them. The germline V gene has CDR1 SEHNR and CDR2 FQNEAQ (reference sequence). The CDR3 has 15 amino acids. The CDR3 DNA reads as TGTGCCAGCAGCTTAGATCTCGGGGCGGCTGGGGAGCTGTTTTTT. This translates into CASSLDLGAAGELFF.

The J gene is TRBJ2-7, the V gene TRBV11-2; the D gene is possibly TRBD1 (6 bases). The CDR3 consists of 15 residues. Trimming shortened V by 5 bases and J by 1 base, and 15 bases separated the two germline ends. From germline, CDR1 is SGHAT and CDR2 FQNNGV. This chain's CDR3 is CASSVQGLLSYEQYF. Written as DNA, the CDR3 is TGTGCCAGCAGCGTCCAGGGGCTCCTTTCCTACGAGCAGTACTTC.

The J gene is TRBJ1-5, the V gene TRBV18; no reliable D call. There are 14 residues in the CDR3. The ends were cut back, 3 bases at V and 9 bases at J, with 15 bases in the middle. The germline gives CDR1 KGHSH, CDR2 LQKENI. The CDR3 DNA reads TGTGCCAGCTCACCTTCTTTTGGTCCGCCGCCCCAGCATTTT. As protein: CASSPSFGPPPQHF.

This clone has a single count. The CDR3, as DNA: TGCGCCAGCAGCCAAGACCCGGCGGGGCTCGGATCGGGTACCCAGTACTTC. Translated: CASSQDPAGLGSGTQYF. V and J are TRBV4-1 and TRBJ2-5; TRBD2 is a possible D gene (6 bases). Trimming removed 0 bases at V and 8 bases at J, with 22 bases between. This CDR3 region has 17 residues. Germline CDR1 is MGHRA and CDR2 is YSYEKL.